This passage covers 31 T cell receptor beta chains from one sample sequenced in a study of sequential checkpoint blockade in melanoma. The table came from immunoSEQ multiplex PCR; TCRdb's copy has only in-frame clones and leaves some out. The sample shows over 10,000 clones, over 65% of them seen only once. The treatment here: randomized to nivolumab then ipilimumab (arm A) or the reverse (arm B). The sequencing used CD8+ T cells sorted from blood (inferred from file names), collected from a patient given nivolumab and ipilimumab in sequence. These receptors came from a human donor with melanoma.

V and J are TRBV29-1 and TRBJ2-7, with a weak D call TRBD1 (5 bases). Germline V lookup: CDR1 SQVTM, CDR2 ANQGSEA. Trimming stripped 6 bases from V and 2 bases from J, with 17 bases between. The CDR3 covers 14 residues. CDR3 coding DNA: TGCAGCGTAACCCCAGGGAAACAACCCTACGAGCAGTACTTC. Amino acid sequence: CSVTPGKQPYEQYF.

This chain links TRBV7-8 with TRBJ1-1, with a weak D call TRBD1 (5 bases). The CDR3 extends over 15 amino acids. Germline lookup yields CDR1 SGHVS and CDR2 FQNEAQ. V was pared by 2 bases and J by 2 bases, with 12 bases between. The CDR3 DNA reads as TGTGCCAGCAGCTTATCGGGGGGAGTCAACACTGAAGCTTTCTTT. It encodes CASSLSGGVNTEAFF.

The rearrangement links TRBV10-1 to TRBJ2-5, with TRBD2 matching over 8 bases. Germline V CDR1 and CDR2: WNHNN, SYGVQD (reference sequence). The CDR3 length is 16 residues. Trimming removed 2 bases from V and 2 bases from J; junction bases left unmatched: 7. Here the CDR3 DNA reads TGCGCCAGCAGTGAGCGAGCGGGGGCCCTACAAGAGACCCAGTACTTC. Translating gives CASSERAGALQETQYF.

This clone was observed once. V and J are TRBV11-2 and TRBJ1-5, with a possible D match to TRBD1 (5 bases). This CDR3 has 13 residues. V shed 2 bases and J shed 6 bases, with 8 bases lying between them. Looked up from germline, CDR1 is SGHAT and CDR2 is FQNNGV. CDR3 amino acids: CASSLSGGQPQHF. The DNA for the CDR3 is TGTGCCAGCAGCTTAAGCGGGGGTCAGCCCCAGCATTTT.

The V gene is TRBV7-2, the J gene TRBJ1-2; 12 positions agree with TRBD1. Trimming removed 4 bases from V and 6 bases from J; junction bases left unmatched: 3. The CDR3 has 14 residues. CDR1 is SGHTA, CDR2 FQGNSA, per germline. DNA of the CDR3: TGTGCCAGCAGCTGGGGACAGGGGGCGAATGGCTACACCTTC. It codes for CASSWGQGANGYTF.

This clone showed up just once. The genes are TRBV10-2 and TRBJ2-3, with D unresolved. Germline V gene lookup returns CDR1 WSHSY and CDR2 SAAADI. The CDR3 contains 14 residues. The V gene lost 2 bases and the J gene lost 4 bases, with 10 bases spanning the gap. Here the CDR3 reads CASSEVAPADTQYF. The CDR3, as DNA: TGCGCCAGCAGTGAGGTAGCACCGGCAGATACGCAGTATTTT.

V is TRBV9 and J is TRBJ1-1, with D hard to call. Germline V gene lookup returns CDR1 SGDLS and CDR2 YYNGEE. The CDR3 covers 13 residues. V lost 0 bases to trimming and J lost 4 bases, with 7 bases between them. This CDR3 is CASSVGGSTEAFF. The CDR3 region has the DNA TGTGCCAGCAGCGTAGGAGGGAGCACTGAAGCTTTCTTT.

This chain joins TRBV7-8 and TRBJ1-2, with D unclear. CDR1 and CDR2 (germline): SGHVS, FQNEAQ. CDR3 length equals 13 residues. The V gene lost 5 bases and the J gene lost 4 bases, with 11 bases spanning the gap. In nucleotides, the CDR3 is TGTGCCAGCAGCGTGGACGGACTCTATGGCTACACCTTC. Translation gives CASSVDGLYGYTF.

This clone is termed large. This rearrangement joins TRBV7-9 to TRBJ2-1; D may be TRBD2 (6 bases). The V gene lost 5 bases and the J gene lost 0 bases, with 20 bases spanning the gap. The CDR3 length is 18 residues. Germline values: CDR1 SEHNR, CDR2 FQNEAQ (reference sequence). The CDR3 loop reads CASSTSIPAGYSYNEQFF. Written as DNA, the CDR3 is TGTGCCAGCAGCACCTCGATCCCGGCGGGATACTCCTACAATGAGCAGTTCTTC.

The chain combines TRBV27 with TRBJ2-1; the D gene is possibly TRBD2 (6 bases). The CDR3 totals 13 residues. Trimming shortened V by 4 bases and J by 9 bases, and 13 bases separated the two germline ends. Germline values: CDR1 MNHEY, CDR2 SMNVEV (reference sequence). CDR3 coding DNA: TGTGCCAGCAGTTGGACATCAGCGGGTGAGCAGTTCTTC. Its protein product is CASSWTSAGEQFF.

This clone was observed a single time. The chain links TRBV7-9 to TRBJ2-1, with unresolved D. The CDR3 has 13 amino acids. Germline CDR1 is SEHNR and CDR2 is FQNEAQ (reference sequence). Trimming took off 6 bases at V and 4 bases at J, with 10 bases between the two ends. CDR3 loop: CASSRPGYNEQFF. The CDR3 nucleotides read TGTGCCAGCAGTCGCCCGGGTTACAATGAGCAGTTCTTC.

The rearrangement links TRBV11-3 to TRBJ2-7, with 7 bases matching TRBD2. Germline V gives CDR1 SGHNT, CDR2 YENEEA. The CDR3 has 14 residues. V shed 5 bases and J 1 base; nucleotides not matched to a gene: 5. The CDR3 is CASSPQGLSYEQYF. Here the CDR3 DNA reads TGTGCCAGCAGCCCCCAGGGACTATCCTACGAGCAGTACTTC.

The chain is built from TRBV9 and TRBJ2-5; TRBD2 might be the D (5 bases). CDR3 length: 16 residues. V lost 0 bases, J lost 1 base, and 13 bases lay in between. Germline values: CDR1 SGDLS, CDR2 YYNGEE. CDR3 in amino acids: CASSVGGPGFQETQYF. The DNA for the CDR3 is TGTGCCAGCAGCGTAGGCGGCCCGGGGTTCCAAGAGACCCAGTACTTC.

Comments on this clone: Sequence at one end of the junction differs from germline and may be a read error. CDR3 nucleotides: TGTGCCAGCAGCACGAGAGGGACAGTCAGGAGTTTT. Its translation is CASSTRGTVRSF. The chain employs TRBV13 and TRBJ1-3; 7 bases are shared with TRBD1. In germline, CDR1 is PRHDT, CDR2 FYEKMQ (reference sequence). CDR3 length: 12 residues.

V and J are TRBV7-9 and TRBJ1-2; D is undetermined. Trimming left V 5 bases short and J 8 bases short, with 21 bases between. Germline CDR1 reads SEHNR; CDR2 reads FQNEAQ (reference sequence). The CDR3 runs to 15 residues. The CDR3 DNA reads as TGTGCCAGCAGCGATAGTGTGCAGGTCGAAGGAGGCTACACCTTC. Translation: CASSDSVQVEGGYTF.

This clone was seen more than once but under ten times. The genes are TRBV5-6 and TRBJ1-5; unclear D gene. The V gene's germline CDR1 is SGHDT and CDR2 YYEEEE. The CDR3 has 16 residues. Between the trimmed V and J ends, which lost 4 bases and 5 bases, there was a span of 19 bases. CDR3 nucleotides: TGTGCCAGCAGCCTCCGTTCGGTCTCCCTCCATCAGCCCCAGCATTTT. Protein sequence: CASSLRSVSLHQPQHF.

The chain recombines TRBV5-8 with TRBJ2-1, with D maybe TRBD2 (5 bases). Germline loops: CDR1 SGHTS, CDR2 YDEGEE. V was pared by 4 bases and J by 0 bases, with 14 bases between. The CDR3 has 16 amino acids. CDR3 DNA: TGTGCCAGCAGCCCCGGGAAGGAAGTCTCCTACAATGAGCAGTTCTTC. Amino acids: CASSPGKEVSYNEQFF.

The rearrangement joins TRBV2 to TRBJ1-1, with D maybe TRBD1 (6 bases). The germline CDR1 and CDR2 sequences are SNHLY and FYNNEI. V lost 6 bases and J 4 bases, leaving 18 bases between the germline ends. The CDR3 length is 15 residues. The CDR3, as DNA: TGTGCCAGCAGCGCAGGGCGGGGGCTTATCACTGAAGCTTTCTTT. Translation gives CASSAGRGLITEAFF.

As DNA, the CDR3 is TGTGCCAGCAGCCTCAGGGGGGTTTTAGGGTCCTACAATGAGCAGTTCTTC. Translating it yields CASSLRGVLGSYNEQFF. V is TRBV7-6 and J is TRBJ2-1; weak D call: TRBD1 (7 bases). CDR3 length equals 17 residues. The germline V gene has CDR1 SGHVS and CDR2 FNYEAQ. V was cut by 5 bases and J by 1 base, with 18 bases left in between.

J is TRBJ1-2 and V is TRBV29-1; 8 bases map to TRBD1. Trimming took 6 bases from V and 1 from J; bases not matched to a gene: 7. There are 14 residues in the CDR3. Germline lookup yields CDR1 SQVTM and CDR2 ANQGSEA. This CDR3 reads CSVPTGEHNYGYTF. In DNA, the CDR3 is TGCAGCGTCCCGACAGGGGAACATAACTATGGCTACACCTTC.

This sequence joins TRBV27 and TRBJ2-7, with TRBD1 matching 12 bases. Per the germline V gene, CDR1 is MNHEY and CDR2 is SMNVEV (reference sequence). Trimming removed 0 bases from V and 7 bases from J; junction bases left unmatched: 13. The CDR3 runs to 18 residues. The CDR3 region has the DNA TGTGCCAGCAGTTTATCGGGGTTACCGGGACAGGGGGCTGGAGAGCAGTACTTC. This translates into CASSLSGLPGQGAGEQYF.

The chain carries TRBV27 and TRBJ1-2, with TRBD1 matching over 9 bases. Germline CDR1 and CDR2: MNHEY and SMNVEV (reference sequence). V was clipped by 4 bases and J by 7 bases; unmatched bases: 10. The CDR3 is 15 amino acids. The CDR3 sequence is CASSWDGTGMAGYTF. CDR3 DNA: TGTGCCAGCAGTTGGGACGGGACAGGGATGGCTGGCTACACCTTC.

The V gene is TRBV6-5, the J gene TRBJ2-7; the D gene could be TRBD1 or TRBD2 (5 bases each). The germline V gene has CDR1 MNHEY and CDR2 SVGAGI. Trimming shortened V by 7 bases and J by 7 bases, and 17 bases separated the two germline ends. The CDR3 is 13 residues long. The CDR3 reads CASTLGPGEEQYV. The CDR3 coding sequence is TGTGCCAGCACCCTGGGGCCCGGGGAGGAGCAGTACGTC.

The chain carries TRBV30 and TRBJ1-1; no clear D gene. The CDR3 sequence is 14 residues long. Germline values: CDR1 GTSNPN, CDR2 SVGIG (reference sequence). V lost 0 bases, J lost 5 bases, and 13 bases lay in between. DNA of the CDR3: TGTGCCTGGAGTGTAAACATTGGCTGGACTGAAGCTTTCTTT. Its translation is CAWSVNIGWTEAFF.

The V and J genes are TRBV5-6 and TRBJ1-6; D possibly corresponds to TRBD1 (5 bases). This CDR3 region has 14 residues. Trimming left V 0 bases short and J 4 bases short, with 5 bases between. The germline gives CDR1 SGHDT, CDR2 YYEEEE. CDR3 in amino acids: CASSLGQYNSPLHF. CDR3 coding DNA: TGTGCCAGCAGCTTGGGACAGTATAATTCACCCCTCCACTTT.

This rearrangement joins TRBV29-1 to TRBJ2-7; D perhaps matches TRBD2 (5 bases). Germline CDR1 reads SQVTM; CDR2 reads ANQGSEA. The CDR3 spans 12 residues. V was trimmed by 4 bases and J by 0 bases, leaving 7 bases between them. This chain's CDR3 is CSVVGDSYEQYF. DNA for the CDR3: TGCAGCGTTGTCGGGGACTCCTACGAGCAGTACTTC.

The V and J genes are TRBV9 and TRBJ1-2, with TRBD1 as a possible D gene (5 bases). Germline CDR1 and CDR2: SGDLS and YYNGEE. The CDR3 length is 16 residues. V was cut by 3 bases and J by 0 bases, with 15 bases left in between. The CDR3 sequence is CASSAQFGAANYGYTF. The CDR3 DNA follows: TGTGCCAGCAGCGCCCAATTTGGGGCTGCTAACTATGGCTACACCTTC.

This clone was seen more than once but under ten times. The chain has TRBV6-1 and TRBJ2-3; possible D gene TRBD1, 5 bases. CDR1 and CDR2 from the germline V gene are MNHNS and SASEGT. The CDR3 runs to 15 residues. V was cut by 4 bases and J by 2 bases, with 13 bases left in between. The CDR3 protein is CASSAEGEPTDTQYF. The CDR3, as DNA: TGTGCCAGCAGTGCCGAAGGGGAACCCACAGATACGCAGTATTTT.

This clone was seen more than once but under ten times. CDR3 sequence (DNA): TGTGCCAGCAGCGCAACTGACAGGCCATCCGCGTGGGCCAACGTCCTGACTTTC. It translates to CASSATDRPSAWANVLTF. The rearrangement uses TRBV9 and TRBJ2-6, with a weak D call TRBD1 (6 bases). The V end lost 3 bases, the J end lost 5 bases, and 21 bases lay between the germline ends. Per germline, CDR1 SGDLS and CDR2 YYNGEE. There are 18 residues in the CDR3.

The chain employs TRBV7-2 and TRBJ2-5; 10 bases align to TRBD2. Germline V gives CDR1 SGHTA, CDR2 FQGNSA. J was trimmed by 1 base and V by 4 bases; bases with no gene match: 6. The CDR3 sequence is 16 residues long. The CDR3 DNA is TGTGCCAGCAGCTACGGGACTAGCGCTTTCCAAGAGACCCAGTACTTC. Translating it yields CASSYGTSAFQETQYF.

This CDR3 is CASSLDWDRGEGTDTQYF. DNA of the CDR3: TGTGCCAGCAGCTTGGACTGGGACAGGGGAGAGGGCACAGATACGCAGTATTTT. V usage is TRBV5-6 and J usage is TRBJ2-3; TRBD1 agrees at 10 bases. The CDR3 sequence is 18 residues long. After removal of 0 bases from V and 1 base from J, the junction contained 8 bases not matched to a gene. CDR1 and CDR2 (germline): SGHDT, YYEEEE.